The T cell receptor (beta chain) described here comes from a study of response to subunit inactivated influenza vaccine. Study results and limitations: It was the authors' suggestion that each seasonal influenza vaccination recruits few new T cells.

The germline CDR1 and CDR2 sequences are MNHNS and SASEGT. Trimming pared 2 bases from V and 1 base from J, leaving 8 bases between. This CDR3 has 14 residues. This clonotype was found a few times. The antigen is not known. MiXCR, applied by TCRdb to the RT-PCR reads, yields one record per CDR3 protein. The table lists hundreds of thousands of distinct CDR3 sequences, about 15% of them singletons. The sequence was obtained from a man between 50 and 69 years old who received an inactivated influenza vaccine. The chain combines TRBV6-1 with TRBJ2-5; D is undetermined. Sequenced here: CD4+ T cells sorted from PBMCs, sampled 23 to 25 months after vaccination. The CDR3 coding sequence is TGTGCCAGCAGTGAATCCAGGATCCAAGAGACCCAGTACTTC. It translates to CASSESRIQETQYF.